The T cell receptor (beta chain) under discussion was sequenced for a study of Tregs in tolerant kidney transplant recipients. As for the study in general: Recipients received nonmyeloablative bone marrow transplants from related graft donors, with transient mixed chimerism.

Remarks on this clone: Its antigen remains unknown.

Assay used: immunoSEQ multiplex PCR; TCRdb lists only in-frame clones, some missing. The sample holds 110,000 or so clones; 85% to 90% are singletons and the top ten take 0.34%. General study points: No direct test of biological reproducibility was done here. Tregs expanded with activated donor B cells seemed most donor-specific.

The sequence derives from a human donor who received a combined kidney and bone marrow transplant. Sequenced material: CD4+ T cells from blood, taken before the transplant.

The CDR3 protein is CASSTPSIQGRGEQYF. The CDR3 DNA is TGTGCCAGTAGTACCCCTTCTATACAGGGACGGGGCGAGCAGTACTTC. V gene TRBV19 combines with J gene TRBJ2-7, with D maybe TRBD1 (6 bases). This CDR3 comprises 16 residues. CDR1 LNHDA and CDR2 SQIVND come from the germline V gene (reference sequence). Between the trimmed V and J ends, which lost 4 bases and 6 bases, there was a span of 22 bases.